This TCR beta chain appears in the sequencing data of a study of blood T cell repertoires in COVID-19. Study-level background: The United States, Italy and Spain supplied acute and convalescent COVID-19 samples. Nucleic acid was either cDNA or gDNA, and it came from T cells, B-cell-depleted T cells, or PBMCs.

This CDR3 has 14 amino acids. Trimming pared 0 bases from V and 0 bases from J, leaving 6 bases between. Germline assignment: CDR1 SGHRS and CDR2 YFSETQ. How the authors handled the data: Nucleated cell counts were estimated from reference gene primer amplification. Only in-frame clones appear in the TCRdb table, and some are missing; sequencing was by immunoSEQ multiplex PCR. V and J calls and clone size are those listed in that table; D and trimming were worked out from the DNA. Here the sample spans 90,000 to 130,000 clones, about 88% being singletons. This clone was counted between two and nine times.

The TCR sequence derives from a woman between 45 and 65 years old with acute or convalescent COVID-19. This sequence joins TRBV5-1 and TRBJ2-5; D is perhaps TRBD2 (5 bases). The sequencing sample was made of peripheral blood. The CDR3, as DNA: TGCGCCAGCAGCTTGGCTAGCTACCAAGAGACCCAGTACTTC. Translated: CASSLASYQETQYF.